Here is one T cell receptor beta chain with its context. The target antigen is unknown. This CDR3 comprises 14 residues. Germline V gene lookup returns CDR1 SGHRS and CDR2 YFSETQ. V lost 0 bases and J lost 2, with 8 bases in between. The data are from a study of T cells after yellow fever vaccination. Study results and limitations: The booster saw the reappearance of most primary-vaccination clones (approximately 97% CD4, about 90% CD8). The secondary response showed a weaker magnitude and a faster peak, day 5 versus 15.

Each CDR3 protein is one row after TCRdb ran MiXCR on the 5' RACE reads. Of over 300,000 distinct CDR3 sequences in the sample, around 7% were seen once. J is TRBJ1-1 and V is TRBV5-1; D ambiguous. This sequence originates from a man younger than 35 who received the YFV17D yellow fever vaccine. Sequencing used PBMCs, obtained more than 35 days after the first yellow fever vaccination. The CDR3 DNA is TGCGCCAGCAGCTTGGGGACGGAAAACACTGAAGCTTTCTTT. Its translation: CASSLGTENTEAFF.